The present TCR beta chain was sequenced within a study of blood T cell repertoires in COVID-19 (dated by TCRdb to 2018 to 2021). Concerning the study at large: Samples from collaborators originated in the United States, Italy and Spain and spanned both the acute and convalescent phases of COVID-19. The material from the prospective study consisted of cDNA or gDNA derived from T cells, B-cell-depleted T cells, or PBMCs. Subjects who had been exposed to COVID-19, were actively infected with it, or had recovered from it provided the deeply sampled blood TCRbeta repertoires that made up the dataset. A freely available public database, intended as a resource for researchers studying the immune response to SARS-CoV-2, is where the repertoires were released. Samples came from the ongoing ImmuneRACE study (first 160 participants) plus 1,254 subjects from 6 global collaborators. A de-identified subject ID, COVID-19 status, age in years and sex were almost always included in the sample metadata. HLA class I and class II types, where available, came from metadata supplied by the sample provider rather than from assay-based typing. General conclusions and limits of the study: The amount of clinical and demographic metadata varied by source and participant and was provided uncurated.

Collaborating institutions collected whole blood in K2EDTA tubes following their own protocols. Collaborator samples were shipped for TCRbeta analysis as frozen whole blood, isolated PBMCs, or DNA extracted from either sample type. TCRbeta CDR3 regions were amplified from genomic DNA using the immunoSEQ Assay, a bias-controlled multiplex PCR. The paper's data handling went like this. The number of nucleated cells in each sample was estimated from the amplification of reference gene primers within the assay. Sequence reads were collapsed and filtered to measure the absolute abundance of every unique TCRbeta CDR3 rearrangement. For each sample, productive Simpson clonality was calculated as the square root of Simpson's diversity index across productive rearrangements. Here the immuneACCESS table is served through TCRdb, limited to in-frame sequences with V and J called. Missing clones are a known gap in these copies; in checked studies unresolved V genes cover under half, and the rest lacks a known reason. The DNA was the basis for D and trimming; V, J and clone size are from that table. Across this sample there are 75,000 to 90,000 clones, with 86% seen only once. The ten largest make up about 8% of the sample.

CDR1 and CDR2 are drawn from the germline V gene: MNHEY, SVGEGT. The CDR3 measures 15 amino acids from cysteine to phenylalanine. The sequence is cut down to CDR3 DNA, 45 bases in frame from base 1. Trimmed from V: 2 bases; trimmed from J: 7 bases; junction bases lacking a gene match: 5. This clone was seen only once. Its antigen is still unknown. Qualities for individual bases were not recorded, and no much larger clone is one base off. The sequence came from a man aged 50 to 60 with active COVID-19. Source material: peripheral blood. The chain uses TRBV6-2 or TRBV6-3 and TRBJ1-5, with 10 bases matching TRBD1. The CDR3 reads CASSYGDRGQQPQHF. The DNA reads TGTGCCAGCAGTTACGGCGACAGGGGGCAACAGCCCCAGCATTTT.